The rows below give T cell receptor beta chains drawn from one sample of a study of a mutant IDH1 vaccine in newly diagnosed glioma. Their cognate antigens are unknown. The data were produced by immunoSEQ multiplex PCR, yet TCRdb's version contains in-frame clones alone and is incomplete. The data contain 60,000 to 75,000 clones, roughly 80% of them seen just once; the ten biggest clones take up around 3.5%. This sample comprised PBMCs, obtained from a glioma patient whose treatment included an IDH1 peptide vaccine. The receptor source for this set is a man aged 25-40 years with glioma. The CDR3 runs from the conserved cysteine through the conserved F or W. D genes are given only for firm matches. Expanded clones are given a class, and other clones once, few, many or no size at all.

v_call: TRBV19
clone_size: .
j_call: TRBJ2-3
d_call: TRBD1
cdr3_aa: CASSKTTGIGTDTQYF
cdr3_nt: TGTGCCAGTAGTAAAACGACAGGGATTGGAACAGATACGCAGTATTTT

v_call: TRBV5-4
clone_size: .
j_call: TRBJ2-3
d_call: TRBD2
cdr3_aa: CASGTSGGTDTQYF
cdr3_nt: TGTGCCAGCGGGACTAGCGGGGGGACGGATACGCAGTATTTT

v_call: TRBV28
clone_size: few
j_call: TRBJ2-7
d_call: TRBD1
cdr3_aa: CASSFRDRYEQYF
cdr3_nt: TGTGCCAGCAGTTTCCGGGACAGGTACGAGCAGTACTTC

v_call: TRBV4-2
clone_size: .
j_call: TRBJ2-1
d_call: TRBD2
cdr3_aa: CASSQPPGLAEDNEQFF
cdr3_nt: TGTGCCAGCAGCCAACCACCGGGACTAGCAGAAGACAATGAGCAGTTCTTC

v_call: TRBV2
clone_size: .
j_call: TRBJ2-1
d_call: .
cdr3_aa: CASSVDSHYNEQFF
cdr3_nt: TGTGCCAGCAGTGTAGACTCCCACTACAATGAGCAGTTCTTC

v_call: TRBV6-5
clone_size: few
j_call: TRBJ1-1
d_call: TRBD1
cdr3_aa: CASSQTPGGAFF
cdr3_nt: TGTGCCAGCAGTCAAACCCCAGGGGGAGCTTTCTTT

v_call: TRBV2
clone_size: .
j_call: TRBJ2-3
d_call: .
cdr3_aa: CASKGGYGTDTQYF
cdr3_nt: TGTGCCAGCAAGGGGGGCTATGGCACAGATACGCAGTATTTT

v_call: TRBV2
clone_size: .
j_call: TRBJ2-1
d_call: .
cdr3_aa: CATLTRRGEQFF
cdr3_nt: TGTGCCACCCTAACACGTAGAGGGGAGCAGTTCTTC

v_call: TRBV7-9
clone_size: .
j_call: TRBJ2-7
d_call: TRBD2
cdr3_aa: CASSLGTSSEQYF
cdr3_nt: TGTGCCAGCAGCTTAGGGACTAGCTCCGAGCAGTACTTC

v_call: TRBV20-1
clone_size: .
j_call: TRBJ1-2
d_call: .
cdr3_aa: CSAREAYGYTF
cdr3_nt: TGCAGTGCTAGAGAAGCCTATGGCTACACCTTC

v_call: TRBV30
clone_size: .
j_call: TRBJ1-2
d_call: .
cdr3_aa: CAWSGGNYGYTF
cdr3_nt: TGTGCCTGGAGTGGAGGGAACTATGGCTACACCTTC

v_call: TRBV19
clone_size: .
j_call: TRBJ2-2
d_call: .
cdr3_aa: CASSIGRVRNTGELFF
cdr3_nt: TGTGCCAGTAGTATAGGCAGGGTGAGGAACACCGGGGAGCTGTTTTTT

v_call: TRBV9
clone_size: .
j_call: TRBJ2-1
d_call: TRBD2
cdr3_aa: CASSQYLAGVNNEQFF
cdr3_nt: TGTGCCAGCAGCCAATATCTAGCGGGGGTCAACAATGAGCAGTTCTTC

v_call: TRBV5-1
clone_size: .
j_call: TRBJ2-3
d_call: .
cdr3_aa: CASSGNTQYF
cdr3_nt: TGCGCCAGCAGCGGAAATACGCAGTATTTT

v_call: TRBV9
clone_size: few
j_call: TRBJ1-1
d_call: TRBD1
cdr3_aa: CASSVTSTGANTEAFF
cdr3_nt: TGTGCCAGCAGCGTAACCTCGACAGGGGCTAACACTGAAGCTTTCTTT

v_call: TRBV5-4
clone_size: .
j_call: TRBJ2-1
d_call: .
cdr3_aa: CASSLTINEQFF
cdr3_nt: TGTGCCAGCAGCTTAACTATCAATGAGCAGTTCTTC

v_call: TRBV5-5
clone_size: .
j_call: TRBJ2-7
d_call: .
cdr3_aa: CASSPDPGRFGEQYF
cdr3_nt: TGTGCCAGCAGCCCTGATCCGGGACGGTTCGGCGAGCAGTACTTC

v_call: TRBV19
clone_size: .
j_call: TRBJ1-1
d_call: .
cdr3_aa: CASSAHTGKDTEAFF
cdr3_nt: TGTGCCAGTAGTGCGCACACAGGGAAGGACACTGAAGCTTTCTTT

v_call: TRBV10-3
clone_size: .
j_call: TRBJ2-1
d_call: TRBD2
cdr3_aa: CAISERMSSGRGYNEQFF
cdr3_nt: TGTGCCATCAGTGAGCGGATGTCTAGCGGGAGGGGTTACAATGAGCAGTTCTTC

v_call: TRBV6-5
clone_size: .
j_call: TRBJ2-1
d_call: TRBD2
cdr3_aa: CASSLAGSSYNEQFF
cdr3_nt: TGTGCCAGCAGTTTAGCGGGGAGCTCCTACAATGAGCAGTTCTTC

v_call: TRBV4-1
clone_size: .
j_call: TRBJ2-3
d_call: .
cdr3_aa: CASSPTFSTDTQYF
cdr3_nt: TGCGCCAGCAGCCCGACATTCAGCACAGATACGCAGTATTTT

v_call: TRBV2
clone_size: .
j_call: TRBJ2-7
d_call: .
cdr3_aa: CASSDLDNSYEQYF
cdr3_nt: TGTGCCAGCAGTGACCTTGACAACTCCTACGAGCAGTACTTC

v_call: TRBV19
clone_size: .
j_call: TRBJ2-5
d_call: TRBD2
cdr3_aa: CASSVGTSGGKETQYF
cdr3_nt: TGTGCCAGTAGTGTTGGGACTAGCGGGGGGAAAGAGACCCAGTACTTC

v_call: TRBV15
clone_size: once
j_call: TRBJ2-3
d_call: .
cdr3_aa: CATSRGVALTDTQYF
cdr3_nt: TGTGCCACCAGCAGAGGGGTAGCGCTGACAGATACGCAGTATTTT

v_call: TRBV6-1
clone_size: .
j_call: TRBJ1-5
d_call: .
cdr3_aa: CASRPWDSNQPQHF
cdr3_nt: TGTGCCAGCAGGCCGTGGGACAGCAATCAGCCCCAGCATTTT

v_call: TRBV19
clone_size: few
j_call: TRBJ2-2
d_call: .
cdr3_aa: CASSIVKQGNTGELFF
cdr3_nt: TGTGCCAGTAGTATAGTCAAACAGGGTAACACCGGGGAGCTGTTTTTT

v_call: TRBV28
clone_size: once
j_call: TRBJ2-5
d_call: .
cdr3_aa: CASSFPGGGPETQYF
cdr3_nt: TGTGCCAGCAGTTTCCCAGGGGGGGGCCCAGAGACCCAGTACTTC

v_call: TRBV5-1
clone_size: .
j_call: TRBJ2-3
d_call: .
cdr3_aa: CASSSQNSLFTDTQYF
cdr3_nt: TGCGCCAGCAGCTCGCAGAACTCTTTGTTCACAGATACGCAGTATTTT

v_call: TRBV29-1
clone_size: .
j_call: TRBJ2-3
d_call: .
cdr3_aa: CSVEAISTDTQYF
cdr3_nt: TGCAGCGTTGAAGCAATAAGCACAGATACGCAGTATTTT

v_call: TRBV7-6
clone_size: .
j_call: TRBJ2-7
d_call: TRBD1
cdr3_aa: CASSLRGQNDEQYF
cdr3_nt: TGTGCCAGCAGCTTAAGGGGACAGAACGACGAGCAGTACTTC

v_call: TRBV7-2
clone_size: .
j_call: TRBJ2-7
d_call: TRBD2
cdr3_aa: CASSFRAGTSGSPYEQYF
cdr3_nt: TGTGCCAGCAGCTTCAGGGCCGGGACTAGCGGGAGCCCCTACGAGCAGTACTTC

v_call: TRBV30
clone_size: .
j_call: TRBJ1-4
d_call: .
cdr3_aa: CAWSVPGSTNEKLFF
cdr3_nt: TGTGCCTGGAGTGTCCCAGGCTCAACTAATGAAAAACTGTTTTTT

v_call: TRBV29-1
clone_size: few
j_call: TRBJ1-2
d_call: .
cdr3_aa: CSGESNYGYTF
cdr3_nt: TGCAGCGGGGAGTCTAACTATGGCTACACCTTC

v_call: TRBV6-1
clone_size: .
j_call: TRBJ2-7
d_call: TRBD2
cdr3_aa: CASSEVGTSEYF
cdr3_nt: TGTGCCAGCAGTGAAGTTGGGACTAGCGAGTACTTC